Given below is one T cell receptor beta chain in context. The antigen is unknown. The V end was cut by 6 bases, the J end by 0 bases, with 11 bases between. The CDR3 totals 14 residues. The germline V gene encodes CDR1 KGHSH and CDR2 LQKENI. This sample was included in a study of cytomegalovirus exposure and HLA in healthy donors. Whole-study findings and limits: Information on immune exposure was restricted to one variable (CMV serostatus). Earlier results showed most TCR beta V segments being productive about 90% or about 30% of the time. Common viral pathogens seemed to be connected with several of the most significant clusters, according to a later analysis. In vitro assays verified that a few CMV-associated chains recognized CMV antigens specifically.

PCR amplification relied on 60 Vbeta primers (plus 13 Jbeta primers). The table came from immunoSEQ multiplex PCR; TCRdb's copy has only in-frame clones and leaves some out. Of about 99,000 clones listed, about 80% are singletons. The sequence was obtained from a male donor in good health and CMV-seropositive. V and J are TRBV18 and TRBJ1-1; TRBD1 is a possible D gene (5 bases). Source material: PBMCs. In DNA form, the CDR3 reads TGTGCCAGCTCGCGCGACAGCCTGAACACTGAAGCTTTCTTT. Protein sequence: CASSRDSLNTEAFF.